The source of this TCR beta chain is a study of T-cell memory formation after mild COVID-19. The table lists this clonotype with a few counts. Its target is unknown. Sample barcodes and UMIs were carried by the TCR alpha and TCR beta cDNA libraries that 5'RACE generated with constant-segment primers. TCRdb redid the calling of the 5' RACE reads with MiXCR, one entry per CDR3 protein. The sample lists approximately 480,000 distinct CDR3 sequences, roughly 20% occurring once. The germline gives CDR1 SEHNR, CDR2 FQNEAQ (reference sequence). The CDR3 covers 16 residues. The V gene end was trimmed by 5 bases and the J gene end by 2 bases; junction bases not matched to a gene: 10. Whole-study results and caveats: The SARS-CoV-2 specificity of second-wave clones reaching peak at day 37 remained unverified. Clones contracting across day 15 to 85 had a balanced CD4/CD8 profile; later expanding clones leaned CD4+. Clones which contracted sat mainly in CM and EM if CD4+, and in EMRA if CD8+.

This chain joins TRBV7-9 and TRBJ2-3, with 7 nucleotides matching TRBD2. This sequence originates from an adult woman who had mild COVID-19 (a few samples of this study predate the infection). Cell type and time point are not known. The sequencing input was PBMCs or a T cell subset sorted from them (not recorded which). The CDR3 nucleotides read TGTGCCAGCAGCGAGGGTCGCGGGGGAAACACAGATACGCAGTATTTT. Translated, it gives CASSEGRGGNTDTQYF.